The 3 T cell receptor beta chains below were found in one sample sequenced in a study of Graves' ophthalmopathy and Graves' hyperthyroidism. RNA served as the template for amplifying TCR beta CDR3 regions. RT-PCR in the first round used HTBI primers; a second-round multiplex PCR followed. TCRdb re-derived calls from the multiplex PCR reads in MiXCR, one entry per CDR3 protein. Of more than 1,000,000 distinct CDR3 sequences listed, less than 45% were seen once; the top ten hold 11%. Sequencing was performed on peripheral blood or thyroid tissue (not recorded which). The receptor source for this set is an adult man with Graves' hyperthyroidism.

There are many counts of this clonotype. V gene TRBV15 combines with J gene TRBJ1-5; no firm D call. This CDR3 is built from 13 residues. Germline CDR1 LNHNV, CDR2 YYDKDF (reference sequence). V lost 7 bases, J lost 4 bases, and 11 bases lay in between. The CDR3 coding sequence is TGTGCCACCACCTCGAGTCGTAATCAGCCCCAGCATTTT. It codes for CATTSSRNQPQHF.

On this clonotype itself: This sequence may be a read error, since a much larger clone differs from it by one base. Because it lacks the conserved phenylalanine or tryptophan at the end, this CDR3 is likely a read error. The chain combines TRBV20-1 with TRBJ2-2, with a tentative D call TRBD2 (6 bases). Germline V gives CDR1 DFQATT, CDR2 SNEGSKA (reference sequence). The CDR3 length is 16 residues. Trimming removed 3 bases at V and 5 bases at J, with 19 bases between. The chain's CDR3 is CSASSGETGETGELFS. The CDR3 DNA follows: TGCAGTGCTAGTAGCGGCGAAACAGGAGAAACCGGGGAGCTGTTTTCT.

J is TRBJ1-2 and V is TRBV19, with TRBD1 identical over 9 bases. Germline V gene lookup returns CDR1 LNHDA and CDR2 SQIVND (reference sequence). The trim removed 7 bases at V and 7 bases at J, leaving 10 bases unmatched. The CDR3 has 14 amino acids. The CDR3 coding sequence is TGTGCCAGTACTACACAGGGGGCCGCGTTTGGCTACACCTTC. It is translated as CASTTQGAAFGYTF.